This TCR beta chain comes out of a study of T cells in Graves' hyperthyroidism and ophthalmopathy. Germline V gene sequence: CDR1 SGHVS, CDR2 FQNEAQ. This CDR3 is 16 amino acids long. V lost 4 bases and J lost 11, with 24 bases in between. Fresh peripheral blood, around 9.3 ml, was the source of the PBMCs. The TCR beta CDR3 regions underwent amplification using RNA transcripts as the source. RT-PCR in the first round (using the HTBI primer set) targeted the TCR CDR3. Using its own MiXCR run on the multiplex PCR reads, TCRdb lists one record per CDR3 protein. The sample yields about 840,000 distinct CDR3 sequences, 38% seen once.

This receptor was identified in a man aged 18 to 29 with Graves' hyperthyroidism. Sequences were obtained from blood. The rearrangement uses TRBV7-8 and TRBJ1-5, with D perhaps TRBD1 (6 bases). The CDR3 sequence: CASSSQGRHVQETQHF. CDR3 DNA: TGTGCCAGCAGCTCCCAGGGGCGGCACGTACAAGAGACCCAGCATTTT. The full variable domain, in which reference TRBV7-8 and TRBJ1-5 provide the parts outside the CDR3, is GAGVSQSPRYKVAKRGQDVALRCDPISGHVSLFWYQQALGQGPEFLTYFQNEAQLDKSGLPSDRFFAERPEGSVSTLKIQRTQQEDSAVYLCASSSQGRHVQETQHFGDGTRLSIL.